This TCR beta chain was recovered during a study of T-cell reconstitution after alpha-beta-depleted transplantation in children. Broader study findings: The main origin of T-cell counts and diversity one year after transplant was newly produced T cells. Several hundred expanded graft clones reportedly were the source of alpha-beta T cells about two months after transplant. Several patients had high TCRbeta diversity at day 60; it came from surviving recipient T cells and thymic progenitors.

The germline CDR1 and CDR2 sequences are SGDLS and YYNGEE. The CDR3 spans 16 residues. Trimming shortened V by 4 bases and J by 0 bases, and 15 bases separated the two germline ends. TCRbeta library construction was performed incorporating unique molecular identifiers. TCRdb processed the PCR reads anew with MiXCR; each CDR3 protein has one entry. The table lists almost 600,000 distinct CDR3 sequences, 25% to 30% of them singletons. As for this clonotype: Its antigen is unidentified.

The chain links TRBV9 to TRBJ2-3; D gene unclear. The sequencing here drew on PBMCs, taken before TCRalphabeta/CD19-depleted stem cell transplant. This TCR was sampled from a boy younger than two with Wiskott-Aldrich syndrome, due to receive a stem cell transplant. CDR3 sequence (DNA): TGTGCCAGCAGCCCCCCATCAGGCTCTAGCACAGATACGCAGTATTTT. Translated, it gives CASSPPSGSSTDTQYF.